Below, 18 T cell receptor beta chains from the same sample are listed, as sequenced in a study of blood T cell repertoires in COVID-19. Profiled with immunoSEQ multiplex PCR; TCRdb holds only in-frame clones, not every one. The table records fewer than 80,000 clones, 85% to 90% of them present only once. Sequencing input: peripheral blood. The receptors here all came from a woman aged 50 to 60 with active COVID-19.

The chain joins TRBV30 to TRBJ2-6; no reliable D call. The CDR3 consists of 14 residues. Trimming stripped 5 bases from V and 0 bases from J, with 8 bases between. Per the germline V gene, CDR1 is GTSNPN and CDR2 is SVGIG (reference sequence). As DNA, the CDR3 is TGTGCCTGGGCCACCAGCTCTGGGGCCAACGTCCTGACTTTC. Translated, it gives CAWATSSGANVLTF.

The chain employs TRBV19 and TRBJ2-1; 8 nucleotides match TRBD1. The germline V gene has CDR1 LNHDA and CDR2 SQIVND (reference sequence). The CDR3 length is 14 residues. Trimming at V came to 2 bases and at J to 8 bases, leaving 5 bases not matched to a gene. The CDR3 coding sequence is TGTGCCAGTAGTATACAGGGGGCTAGGGATGAGCAGTTCTTC. This sequence encodes CASSIQGARDEQFF. The full variable domain, its missing parts supplied by reference TRBV19 and TRBJ2-1, is DGGITQSPKYLFRKEGQNVTLSCEQNLNHDAMYWYRQDPGQGLRLIYYSQIVNDFQKGDIAEGYSVSREKKESFPLTVTSAQKNPTAFYLCASSIQGARDEQFFGPGTRLTVL.

V and J are TRBV9 and TRBJ2-3, with TRBD2 identical over 7 bases. Germline V gene sequence: CDR1 SGDLS, CDR2 YYNGEE. This CDR3 has 14 amino acids. With 5 bases clipped from V and 2 bases from J, the junction kept 5 bases outside the gene matches. In nucleotides, the CDR3 is TGTGCCAGCAGGCGGGAGAACCCCACAGATACGCAGTATTTT. Its protein product is CASRRENPTDTQYF.

The rearrangement links TRBV24-1 to TRBJ2-1; 7 nucleotides agree with TRBD1. CDR3 length: 16 amino acids. Unmatched junction bases numbered 12, after V lost 4 bases and J lost 7 bases. CDR1 is KGHDR and CDR2 is SFDVKD in the germline V gene. The CDR3 DNA reads TGTGCCACCAGTGAGGATGACAGGGCCCTTGGAAATGAGCAGTTCTTC. As protein: CATSEDDRALGNEQFF.

The chain links TRBV28 to TRBJ2-5; TRBD1 matches 8 bases. Germline CDR1 MDHEN, CDR2 SYDVKM. Trimming at V came to 10 bases and at J to 2 bases, leaving 12 bases not matched to a gene. CDR3 length equals 15 residues. The DNA of the CDR3 is TGTGCCACCAAGAACGGGGACAGGACACAAGAGACCCAGTACTTC. Translated: CATKNGDRTQETQYF.

V is TRBV19 and J is TRBJ1-3, with D possibly matching TRBD1 (6 bases). This CDR3 spans 16 amino acids. V lost 5 bases and J lost 0, with 14 bases in between. Germline values: CDR1 LNHDA, CDR2 SQIVND (reference sequence). This CDR3 is CASSVPGASSGNTIYF. The CDR3, as DNA: TGTGCCAGTAGTGTACCAGGGGCGTCCTCTGGAAACACCATATATTTT.

The chain couples TRBV6-6 to TRBJ2-7; TRBD2 might be the D (6 bases). CDR3 length: 13 amino acids. Germline CDR1 and CDR2: MNHNY and SVGAGI (reference sequence). V was clipped by 10 bases and J by 2 bases, with 15 bases between them. The CDR3 here is CATEEAGTYEQYF. CDR3 DNA sequence: TGTGCCACGGAGGAAGCGGGCACCTACGAGCAGTACTTC.

This chain uses TRBV11-1 with TRBJ2-2, with 7 nucleotides matching TRBD2. Germline values: CDR1 SGHAT, CDR2 FQDESV (reference sequence). V gave up 0 bases and J gave up 4 bases; unmatched junction bases: 5. The CDR3 spans 16 residues. The CDR3 loop reads CASSLARGGFTGELFF. The CDR3 nucleotides read TGTGCCAGCAGCTTAGCGCGGGGAGGGTTCACCGGGGAGCTGTTTTTT.

The gene calls are TRBV6-1 and TRBJ1-4; D not resolved. This CDR3 is 14 amino acids long. Germline V gene lookup returns CDR1 MNHNS and CDR2 SASEGT. The ends were cut back, 3 bases at V and 6 bases at J, with 11 bases in the middle. This CDR3 reads CASSDRERYEKLFF. The CDR3 nucleotides read TGTGCCAGCAGTGACCGGGAACGGTATGAAAAACTGTTTTTT.

This chain connects TRBV19 to TRBJ2-3, with D perhaps TRBD1 (6 bases). The V end was cut by 5 bases, the J end by 2 bases, with 14 bases between. CDR1 is LNHDA and CDR2 is SQIVND in the germline V gene (reference sequence). The CDR3 totals 15 residues. CDR3 protein: CASSDKGDLTDTQYF. The CDR3 DNA sequence: TGTGCCAGTAGTGATAAGGGGGACCTCACAGATACGCAGTATTTT.

The chain carries TRBV4-1 and TRBJ2-2, with D perhaps matching TRBD2 (6 bases). V was cut by 6 bases and J by 0 bases, with 20 bases left in between. The V gene's germline CDR1 is MGHRA and CDR2 YSYEKL. The CDR3 consists of 18 residues. The CDR3 reads CASRGREAGTTNTGELFF. CDR3 DNA sequence: TGCGCCAGCAGGGGGCGAGAAGCGGGTACTACGAACACCGGGGAGCTGTTTTTT.

The CDR3 protein is CASSYENRDIEQFF. The CDR3 DNA follows: TGTGCCAGTAGTTACGAAAACAGGGATATTGAGCAGTTCTTC. The chain has TRBV19 and TRBJ2-1, with a tentative D call TRBD1 (6 bases). Germline CDR1 and CDR2: LNHDA and SQIVND (reference sequence). There are 14 residues in the CDR3. With 5 bases removed from V and 9 bases from J, the gap between germline ends came to 17 bases.

The chain couples TRBV20-1 to TRBJ1-2, with D perhaps TRBD1 (6 bases). Germline values: CDR1 DFQATT, CDR2 SNEGSKA (reference sequence). The CDR3 length is 16 residues. Trimming cost V 3 bases and J 4 bases, with 21 bases left between them. This chain's CDR3 is CSASPTGLNPGYGYTF. The DNA of the CDR3 is TGCAGTGCTAGTCCAACAGGGTTAAACCCGGGCTATGGCTACACCTTC.

The V gene is TRBV19, the J gene TRBJ2-3, with D possibly matching TRBD1 (5 bases). V lost 5 bases, J lost 3 bases, and 33 bases lay in between. Germline CDR1 LNHDA, CDR2 SQIVND (reference sequence). CDR3 size: 21 residues. CDR3 nucleotides: TGTGCCAGTAGTTCCCCAGGGTTCCTTCGCTGGGGTGCACCGCGTACAGATACGCAGTATTTT. It codes for CASSSPGFLRWGAPRTDTQYF.

This chain links TRBV27 with TRBJ2-5; TRBD2 is a possible D gene (6 bases). The germline CDR1 and CDR2 sequences are MNHEY and SMNVEV (reference sequence). The CDR3 extends over 15 amino acids. Trimming pared 5 bases from V and 4 bases from J, leaving 17 bases between. CDR3 coding DNA: TGTGCCAGCAGTCTCGCACTCGGGCGGGGAGAGACCCAGTACTTC. This encodes CASSLALGRGETQYF.

This chain uses TRBV12-3 or TRBV12-4 with TRBJ1-1; a possible D gene is TRBD1 (5 bases). V dropped 8 bases and J dropped 2 bases, with 12 bases sitting between them. The CDR3 has 13 amino acids. CDR3 in DNA: TGTGCCAGCGGACCGGGACTAAACACTGAAGCTTTCTTT. It encodes CASGPGLNTEAFF.

The rearrangement links TRBV24-1 to TRBJ2-1; a possible D gene is TRBD2 (6 bases). Per the germline V gene, CDR1 is KGHDR and CDR2 is SFDVKD. The CDR3 loop spans 15 amino acids. The V end was cut by 3 bases, the J end by 3 bases, with 11 bases between. CDR3 in DNA: TGTGCCACCAGTGATCCGACTAGAGACTACAATGAGCAGTTCTTC. It is translated as CATSDPTRDYNEQFF.

This clone was seen only a few times. The genes are TRBV7-9 and TRBJ1-5; a possible D gene is TRBD1 (6 bases). The CDR3 runs to 17 residues. Trimming shortened V by 0 bases and J by 1 base, and 13 bases separated the two germline ends. Germline CDR1 is SEHNR and CDR2 is FQNEAQ (reference sequence). Here the CDR3 DNA reads TGTGCCAGCAGCTTAGCCGGGACACAACAAAGCAATCAGCCCCAGCATTTT. It codes for CASSLAGTQQSNQPQHF.